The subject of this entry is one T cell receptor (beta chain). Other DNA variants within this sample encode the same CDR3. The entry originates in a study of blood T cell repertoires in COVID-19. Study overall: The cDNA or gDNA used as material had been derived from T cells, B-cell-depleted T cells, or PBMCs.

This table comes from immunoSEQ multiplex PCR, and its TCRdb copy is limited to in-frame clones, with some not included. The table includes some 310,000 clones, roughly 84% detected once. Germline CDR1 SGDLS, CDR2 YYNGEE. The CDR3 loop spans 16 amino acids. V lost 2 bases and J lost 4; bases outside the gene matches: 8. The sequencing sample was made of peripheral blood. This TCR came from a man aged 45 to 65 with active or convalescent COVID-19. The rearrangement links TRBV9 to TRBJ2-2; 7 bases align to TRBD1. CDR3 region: CASSVTGTEGTGELFF. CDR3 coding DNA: TGTGCCAGCAGCGTCACCGGGACAGAAGGCACCGGGGAGCTGTTTTTT.